This passage covers 17 T cell receptor beta chains from one sample sequenced in a study of T-cell memory formation after mild COVID-19. One entry per CDR3 protein results from TCRdb running MiXCR on the 5' RACE reads. The sample has about 430,000 distinct CDR3 sequences, approximately 24% seen once; the top ten hold 7% to 9.5%. The specimen sequenced was PBMCs or a T cell subset sorted from them (not recorded which). The origin of the receptors is an adult woman who had mild COVID-19 (a few samples of this study predate the infection). Cell type and time point are not known.

The genes are TRBV6-4 and TRBJ2-3; D is uncertain. The length of the CDR3 is 15 residues. Germline lookup yields CDR1 MRHNA and CDR2 SNTAGT. Deletions cut 3 bases from V and 0 bases from J, with 10 bases between. The CDR3 DNA is TGTGCCAGCAGTGAATCGGCAGGAAGCACAGATACGCAGTATTTT. Protein product: CASSESAGSTDTQYF.

The chain employs TRBV9 and TRBJ2-1, with 9 positions matching TRBD2. Per the germline V gene, CDR1 is SGDLS and CDR2 is YYNGEE. The CDR3 has 15 amino acids. V was clipped by 2 bases and J by 6 bases; unmatched bases: 6. The DNA of the CDR3 is TGTGCCAGCAGCGTCACTAGCGGGTGGGTCAATGAGCAGTTCTTC. Protein: CASSVTSGWVNEQFF.

There are a few counts of this clonotype. This chain links TRBV5-4 with TRBJ2-3, with 13 bases identical to TRBD2. The CDR3 sequence is 18 residues long. With V trimmed by 3 bases and J by 4 bases, 11 bases remained unmatched. Germline CDR1 reads SGHNT; CDR2 reads YYREEE (reference sequence). CDR3 protein: CASSYTSGGAVWADTQYF. In DNA form, the CDR3 reads TGTGCCAGCAGCTACACTAGCGGGGGGGCTGTCTGGGCAGATACGCAGTATTTT.

This chain links TRBV9 with TRBJ2-7; 11 nucleotides line up with TRBD2. The CDR3 totals 16 residues. With 3 bases clipped from V and 0 bases from J, the junction kept 5 bases outside the gene matches. CDR1 is SGDLS and CDR2 is YYNGEE in the germline V gene. The CDR3 sequence: CASSASGGSPSYEQYF. The CDR3 nucleotides read TGTGCCAGCAGCGCTAGCGGGGGGTCCCCCTCCTACGAGCAGTACTTC.

This clonotype was counted only a few times. V and J are TRBV4-1 and TRBJ2-3; D is possibly TRBD2 (5 bases). The CDR3 runs to 15 residues. Germline V CDR1 and CDR2: MGHRA, YSYEKL. The V gene lost 0 bases and the J gene lost 1 base, with 8 bases spanning the gap. CDR3: CASSQDERRTDTQYF. CDR3 bases: TGCGCCAGCAGCCAAGATGAGCGGCGCACAGATACGCAGTATTTT.

This rearrangement joins TRBV4-1 to TRBJ1-2; tentative D call: TRBD1 (5 bases). The CDR3 is made up of 18 amino acids. Germline CDR1 and CDR2: MGHRA and YSYEKL. The V and J ends lost 1 base and 7 bases respectively, with 25 bases between them. CDR3: CASSQGFQEGRGASGYTF. The CDR3 DNA is TGCGCCAGCAGCCAAGGCTTTCAGGAGGGTAGGGGCGCGAGTGGCTACACCTTC.

This chain's CDR3 is CSASDNGYTF. The CDR3 region has the DNA TGCAGTGCTAGCGACAATGGCTACACCTTC. The V gene is TRBV20-1, the J gene TRBJ1-2; D not certain. The CDR3 totals 10 residues. The V gene's germline CDR1 is DFQATT and CDR2 SNEGSKA (reference sequence). The V end lost 3 bases, the J end lost 6 bases, and 5 bases lay between the germline ends.

This chain connects TRBV5-6 to TRBJ1-1; D call uncertain. The CDR3 extends over 13 amino acids. Per germline, CDR1 SGHDT and CDR2 YYEEEE. Deletions cut 3 bases from V and 10 bases from J, with 16 bases between. The CDR3: CASSSRSTGGAFF. The CDR3 coding sequence is TGTGCCAGCAGCTCCCGGTCCACGGGTGGAGCTTTCTTT. Complete variable domain (other parts from reference TRBV5-6 and TRBJ1-1): DAGVTQSPTHLIKTRGQQVTLRCSPKSGHDTVSWYQQALGQGPQFIFQYYEEEERQRGNFPDRFSGHQFPNYSSELNVNALLLGDSALYLCASSSRSTGGAFFGQGTRLTVV.

The rearrangement joins TRBV4-1 to TRBJ1-2; D possibly corresponds to TRBD1 (5 bases). This CDR3 contains 14 residues. Deletions cut 2 bases from V and 4 bases from J, with 11 bases between. The germline CDR1 and CDR2 sequences are MGHRA and YSYEKL. The CDR3 DNA sequence: TGCGCCAGCAGCCAAAATCAGGGTATCTATGGCTACACCTTC. The encoded protein is CASSQNQGIYGYTF.

The chain links TRBV10-3 to TRBJ1-2, with TRBD1 as a possible D gene (5 bases). The CDR3 is made up of 14 amino acids. V lost 4 bases, J lost 6 bases, and 15 bases lay in between. Germline CDR1 ENHRY, CDR2 SYGVKD. The chain's CDR3 is CAISAMPGEHGYTF. The CDR3 region has the DNA TGTGCCATCAGTGCTATGCCGGGGGAACATGGCTACACCTTC.

V gene TRBV20-1 combines with J gene TRBJ1-6, with 8 bases identical to TRBD1. Losses at the gene ends were 6 bases for V and 7 bases for J; bases not matched to a gene: 14. The CDR3 is made up of 16 amino acids. Germline-derived CDR1 and CDR2 are DFQATT and SNEGSKA (reference sequence). In DNA, the CDR3 is TGCAGTGCCCTTACGAGGACAGGGAACATCAATTCACCCCTCCACTTT. Amino acid sequence: CSALTRTGNINSPLHF.

This clonotype has only a few counts. The rearrangement uses TRBV9 and TRBJ2-1; TRBD2 aligns across 14 bases. The CDR3 covers 17 residues. V was pared by 3 bases and J by 0 bases, with 2 bases of the junction left unmatched. From germline, CDR1 is SGDLS and CDR2 YYNGEE. CDR3 in DNA: TGTGCCAGCAGCGAGGGGACTAGCGGGAGCTCCTACAATGAGCAGTTCTTC. Amino acids: CASSEGTSGSSYNEQFF.

The V and J genes are TRBV19 and TRBJ1-2; possible D gene TRBD1, 5 bases. The CDR3 loop spans 15 amino acids. V lost 6 bases and J 0 bases, leaving 14 bases between the germline ends. The germline gives CDR1 LNHDA, CDR2 SQIVND (reference sequence). The CDR3 reads CASRMFQGANYGYTF. CDR3 in DNA: TGTGCCAGTAGAATGTTCCAGGGAGCTAACTATGGCTACACCTTC. The variable domain in full, completed from reference TRBV19 and TRBJ1-2, reads DGGITQSPKYLFRKEGQNVTLSCEQNLNHDAMYWYRQDPGQGLRLIYYSQIVNDFQKGDIAEGYSVSREKKESFPLTVTSAQKNPTAFYLCASRMFQGANYGYTFGSGTRLTVV.

The rearrangement joins TRBV14 to TRBJ2-3; D uncertain. From germline, CDR1 is SGHDN and CDR2 FVKESK. V was pared by 3 bases and J by 4 bases, with 11 bases between. The CDR3 runs 14 residues. CDR3 sequence: CASSHLLLPDTQYF. The DNA of the CDR3 is TGTGCCAGCAGCCACCTCCTCCTCCCAGATACGCAGTATTTT.

The V call is TRBV15, the J call TRBJ1-6; D remains unclear. Germline V gene lookup returns CDR1 LNHNV and CDR2 YYDKDF (reference sequence). V was trimmed by 3 bases and J by 8 bases, leaving 5 bases between them. CDR3 length equals 12 residues. Here the CDR3 reads CATSSGDSPLHF. CDR3 in DNA: TGTGCCACCAGCAGTGGGGATTCACCCCTCCACTTT.

This clonotype occurred once. The chain is built from TRBV7-2 and TRBJ2-1; D may be TRBD1 (6 bases). Trimming took off 3 bases at V and 2 bases at J, with 14 bases between the two ends. The germline V gene encodes CDR1 SGHTA and CDR2 FQGNSA. The CDR3 has 16 amino acids. The CDR3 spells CASSLAPGAPYNEQFF. The CDR3 coding sequence is TGTGCCAGCAGCTTGGCCCCAGGGGCGCCCTACAATGAGCAGTTCTTC.

The V call is TRBV20-1, the J call TRBJ1-5; D is possibly TRBD1 (6 bases). The V and J ends lost 6 bases and 5 bases respectively, with 17 bases between them. This CDR3 comprises 14 residues. Germline values: CDR1 DFQATT, CDR2 SNEGSKA (reference sequence). Here the CDR3 reads CSASVFRGDQPQHF. The CDR3 coding sequence is TGCAGTGCCTCGGTTTTTAGGGGGGATCAGCCCCAGCATTTT.